The 10 T cell receptor beta chains given below trace back to one sample, sequenced in a study of vaccination and CD4 T cells after COVID-19. Researchers used the Oncomine TCR Beta short-read assay to sequence DNA from cultured CD4+ T cells. TCRdb fed the PCR reads into MiXCR, producing one record per CDR3 protein. The table lists around 20,000 distinct CDR3 sequences, about 45% of them singletons. These TCRs are of unknown antigen specificity. The time point: late sampling 161 to 241 days after vaccination in three convalescent patients. Treatment given: roughly 10-day PBMC culture with coronavirus spike peptide pools or control peptides (ViraFEST assay). Sample: CD4+ T cells from blood, cultured in vitro, taken about 7 months after SARS-CoV-2 vaccination. Receptor source: a human donor who had recovered from COVID-19.

The genes are TRBV4-1 and TRBJ1-2; 9 nucleotides align to TRBD1. This CDR3 has 16 amino acids. In germline, CDR1 is MGHRA, CDR2 YSYEKL. V was clipped by 4 bases and J by 1 base; unmatched bases: 7. In DNA, the CDR3 is TGCGCCAGCAGCCGGTTACAGGGGGCAGGTAACTATGGCTACACCTTC. Its protein is CASSRLQGAGNYGYTF.

The J gene is TRBJ1-2, the V gene TRBV18; 9 nucleotides agree with TRBD1. V shed 2 bases, J shed 6 bases, and the junction held 4 bases outside the gene matches. The CDR3 loop spans 14 amino acids. Looked up from germline, CDR1 is KGHSH and CDR2 is LQKENI. CDR3: CASSPAGQGHGYTF. In DNA, the CDR3 is TGTGCCAGCTCACCAGCGGGACAGGGCCATGGCTACACCTTC.

In its sample, this clonotype was seen a few times. The J gene is TRBJ1-2, the V gene TRBV19, with unresolved D. Trimming cost V 2 bases and J 1 base, with 8 bases left between them. The germline V gene has CDR1 LNHDA and CDR2 SQIVND (reference sequence). The CDR3 totals 14 residues. The CDR3 bases are TGTGCCAGTAGTATACGGGCTTTTAACTATGGCTACACCTTC. It encodes CASSIRAFNYGYTF.

The chain carries TRBV4-2 and TRBJ2-7; D ambiguous. The V end lost 3 bases, the J end lost 0 bases, and 6 bases lay between the germline ends. This CDR3 region has 13 residues. Germline values: CDR1 LGHNA, CDR2 YNFKEQ. CDR3 residues: CASSQAPSYEQYF. As DNA, the CDR3 is TGTGCCAGCAGCCAGGCCCCCTCCTACGAGCAGTACTTC.

This clonotype rates as medium-sized. This sequence joins TRBV5-8 and TRBJ1-2; 8 bases line up with TRBD1. The V and J ends lost 4 bases and 1 base, in that order; junction bases with no gene match: 6. The CDR3 consists of 15 residues. Germline V lookup: CDR1 SGHTS, CDR2 YDEGEE. CDR3 nucleotide sequence: TGTGCCAGCAGCCCCTACGACAGGGGTAACTATGGCTACACCTTC. Its protein product is CASSPYDRGNYGYTF.

The J gene is TRBJ2-7, the V gene TRBV7-2, with a possible D match to TRBD1 (5 bases). The CDR3 totals 15 residues. From germline, CDR1 is SGHTA and CDR2 FQGNSA. V was cut by 3 bases and J by 2 bases, with 14 bases left in between. The CDR3 protein is CASSFDSTITYEQYF. The CDR3 coding sequence is TGTGCCAGCAGCTTTGACAGTACCATAACCTACGAGCAGTACTTC.

V gene TRBV24-1 combines with J gene TRBJ2-2, with 10 bases lining up with TRBD2. The CDR3 loop spans 16 amino acids. Germline CDR1 reads KGHDR; CDR2 reads SFDVKD. Trimming cost V 3 bases and J 5 bases; bases outside gene matches: 5. The CDR3 loop is CATSDPGLAPTGELFF. CDR3 bases: TGTGCCACCAGTGATCCGGGACTAGCGCCGACCGGGGAGCTGTTTTTT.

This sequence joins TRBV15 and TRBJ2-5; perhaps TRBD2 as D (6 bases). CDR1 is LNHNV, CDR2 YYDKDF, per germline (reference sequence). The CDR3 spans 14 residues. V lost 5 bases and J 3 bases, leaving 13 bases between the germline ends. CDR3 sequence reads: CATSRGRGEETQYF. The DNA for the CDR3 is TGTGCCACCAGCCGAGGGCGGGGCGAAGAGACCCAGTACTTC. Together with reference TRBV15 and TRBJ2-5, the CDR3 gives the full variable domain: DAMVIQNPRYQVTQFGKPVTLSCSQTLNHNVMYWYQQKSSQAPKLLFHYYDKDFNNEADTPDNFQSRRPNTSFCFLDIRSPGLGDTAMYLCATSRGRGEETQYFGPGTRLLVL.

This clonotype was counted between two and nine times. Its ends do not fully match the called genes, so a read error is possible. This sequence joins TRBV7-7 and TRBJ2-3; 9 bases are a match to TRBD1. Germline V gene data show CDR1 as SSHAT and CDR2 as FNYEAQ (reference sequence). The CDR3 extends over 14 amino acids. CDR3 protein: CASSATGGRDTQYF. The CDR3 nucleotides read TGTGCTAGCAGCGCCACAGGGGGCAGAGATACGCAGTATTTT.

The chain links TRBV6-1 to TRBJ2-7; 9 bases are a match to TRBD1. This CDR3 region has 12 residues. V shed 10 bases and J 1 base; nucleotides not matched to a gene: 2. Per the germline V gene, CDR1 is MNHNS and CDR2 is SASEGT. The CDR3 DNA reads as TGTGCCACAGACAGGGGGTCCTACGAGCAGTACTTC. Protein product: CATDRGSYEQYF.